This TCR beta chain was identified during a study of OX40 agonist ivuxolimab in advanced cancers. Regarding the research as a whole: Ivuxolimab, which targeted the costimulatory receptor OX40 (CD134), was an agonistic, fully human IgG2 monoclonal antibody. The purpose of peripheral TCRbeta sequencing was to test whether ivuxolimab changed TCR sequence diversity and led to clonal T-cell expansion. Patients were allowed to have had prior anti-PD-1, anti-PD-L1 or anti-CTLA-4 therapy, and more than 30% of the dose-escalation patients had previously received checkpoint inhibitors. The paper describes the monotherapy dose-escalation part (N of about 47 patients) of the phase I trial of ivuxolimab. Of the roughly 52 dose-escalation patients, hepatocellular carcinoma was present in roughly 19, melanoma in approximately 15, renal cell carcinoma in 9 and head and neck cancer in 9. Partial responses were achieved by three dose-escalation patients, of whom one had hepatocellular carcinoma and two had cutaneous melanoma. A male proportion of approximately 83% and a mean age of approximately 61 years, ranging from about 20 to 79, were recorded for the dose-escalation cohort. Intravenous ivuxolimab was administered to patients every 2 weeks at six dose levels: 0.01, 0.1, 0.3, 1.5, 3 and 10 mg/kg. What the work shows at the level of the full study, not this receptor alone: Low levels of normalized T-cell clonal expansion were also shown by some nonresponding patients. Which antigens the clonally expanded peripheral T cells were specific for was not determined. After ivuxolimab, expanded clones were on average more numerous among CD8+ T cells than among CD4+ T cells. Partial responders in the 0.1-3.0 mg/kg groups had among the lowest normalized peripheral clonal expansion, especially among CD8+ T cells. At doses from 0.1 to 3.0 mg/kg, clonal expansion was seen in both CD4+ and CD8+ blood T cells between baseline and week 6.

Patients with a history of autoimmune disease or receiving systemic immunosuppression were excluded from the trial. Peripheral blood for TCR sequencing was collected from all dose cohorts at baseline, on cycle 4 day 1, and on cycle 7 day 1. Samples were obtained from an open-label, multicenter, first-in-human phase I dose-escalation trial of ivuxolimab. Adults with locally advanced or metastatic melanoma, renal cell, hepatocellular, or head and neck squamous cell carcinoma were enrolled in the trial. Before TCR sequencing, CD4+ T cells and CD8+ T cells were sorted from peripheral blood as separate populations. Comments on this clone: The antigen this receptor binds is unknown. Base qualities are missing; no much larger clone stands one base away.

To sequence the TCRbeta CDR3 region, genomic DNA was isolated from the sorted cells. The immunoSEQ Assay was used for sequencing of TCRbeta CDR3 regions. TCRdb holds this immuneACCESS table with in-frame rearrangements only. Some clones are missing; in checked studies, unresolved V genes explain under half, and the rest has no known cause. This sample has some 90,000 clones in its table, and roughly 91% of those were observed once. The top ten constitute about 0.35% of the sample. Inclusive of the bounding cysteine and phenylalanine, the CDR3 is 16 residues long. Only the CDR3 DNA stays, 48 bases, in frame from base 1. From V the trimming removes 5 bases and from J it removes 9 bases, while the gene matches leave 16 bases of the junction unaccounted for. As encoded in the germline V gene (reference sequence), CDR1 is LNHNV while CDR2 is YYDKDF.

The source is an adult with an advanced solid tumor such as melanoma, head and neck, liver or kidney cancer. The rearrangement combines TRBV15 with TRBJ2-1; 7 junctional bases match TRBD2. Sequenced here: CD4+ or CD8+ T cells sorted from blood, sampled in a trial of the OX40 agonist ivuxolimab. The CDR3 reads as follows: CATSARRREIHIEQFF. The bases are TGTGCCACCAGCGCTAGAAGGCGGGAGATTCACATTGAGCAGTTCTTC. Supplemented by the reference TRBV15 and TRBJ2-1 proteins around the CDR3, the complete variable domain is DAMVIQNPRYQVTQFGKPVTLSCSQTLNHNVMYWYQQKSSQAPKLLFHYYDKDFNNEADTPDNFQSRRPNTSFCFLDIRSPGLGDTAMYLCATSARRREIHIEQFFGPGTRLTVL.